This TCR beta chain emerged from a study of sequential checkpoint blockade in melanoma. About the research overall: DNA from more than 75 pretreatment tumor samples underwent TCRβ immunosequencing. Study-level results: Tumor T-cell fraction and clonality correlated with PD-L1 and CD8+ counts.

The assay was immunoSEQ multiplex PCR, and TCRdb's table has in-frame clones only and misses some. The sample yields under 3,500 clones, 20% to 25% seen once. V lost 5 bases to trimming and J lost 5 bases, with 21 bases between them. Per germline, CDR1 MDHEN and CDR2 SYDVKM. CDR3 length equals 16 residues. This clone came up a few times. The antigen remains undetermined. Treatment meaning: randomized to nivolumab then ipilimumab (arm A) or the reverse (arm B). The source of this sequence is a human patient with melanoma. Some clones in this sample may be carry-over from other donors' samples. J is TRBJ1-2 and V is TRBV28; D is undetermined. Here the sequenced sample was tumor tissue (inferred from file names), taken from a patient given nivolumab and ipilimumab in sequence. The CDR3 loop is CASSPGLEMGFYGYTF. The CDR3 DNA is TGTGCCAGCAGTCCCGGACTGGAAATGGGCTTTTATGGCTACACCTTC.